Below, 23 T cell receptor beta chains from the same sample are listed, as sequenced in a study of molecular identifiers for immune sequencing clone quantification. One entry per CDR3 protein, called by TCRdb with MiXCR from the PCR reads. The table shows 75,000 to 95,000 distinct CDR3 sequences, with about 23% occurring only once. Sequences were obtained from naive CD8+ T cells from blood, with Jurkat cell RNA spiked in. Subset given: FACS-sorted CD8+CD4-CCR7+CD45RA+ naive T cells. The receptors come from a human donor in good health. Some libraries in this study had Jurkat cell RNA spiked in.

This clonotype was recorded once. Being one base from a much bigger clone, this may be a read error. The rearrangement links TRBV7-9 to TRBJ1-1, with 11 bases that match TRBD1. This CDR3 is built from 14 residues. The germline CDR1 and CDR2 sequences are SEHNR and FQNEAQ (reference sequence). The CDR3 DNA reads TGTGCCAGCAGCTGGGGACAGGGGGGCACTGGAGCTTTCTTT. It translates to CASSWGQGGTGAFF. Full variable domain (missing parts from reference TRBV7-9 and TRBJ1-1): DTGVSQNPRHKITKRGQNVTFRCDPISEHNRLYWYRQTLGQGPEFLTYFQNEAQLEKSRLLSDRFSAERPKGSFSTLEIQRTEQGDSAMYLCASSWGQGGTGAFFGQGTRLTVV.

As concerns this clonotype: An end of the junction differs from the germline gene, which may be a read error. The DNA of the CDR3 is TGTGCCAGCAGCTTCCCTCGCCTAGCGGGAACCTACGCGCAGTACTTC. Encoded protein: CASSFPRLAGTYAQYF. This rearrangement joins TRBV7-2 to TRBJ2-7; 9 nucleotides match TRBD2. Germline assignment: CDR1 SGHTA and CDR2 FQGNSA. The length of the CDR3 is 16 residues. The variable domain in full, completed from reference TRBV7-2 and TRBJ2-7, reads GAGVSQSPSNKVTEKGKDVELRCDPISGHTALYWYRQSLGQGLEFLIYFQGNSAPDKSGLPSDRFSAERTGGSVSTLTIQRTQQEDSAVYLCASSFPRLAGTYAQYFGPGTRLTVT.

This clonotype was picked up many times. The V gene is TRBV12-5, the J gene TRBJ2-7, with TRBD1 identical over 8 bases. The germline V gene has CDR1 LGHNT and CDR2 FRNRAP. V lost 2 bases to trimming and J lost 4 bases; unmatched junction nucleotides: 4. CDR3 length: 14 residues. The CDR3 region has the DNA TGTGCTAGTGGTTTGACAGGGGGGTGGTACGAGCAGTACTTC. Protein product: CASGLTGGWYEQYF.

This clonotype came up many times. This chain links TRBV4-1 with TRBJ2-5; weak D call: TRBD1 (6 bases). This CDR3 region has 14 residues. The ends were cut back, 1 base at V and 3 bases at J, with 9 bases in the middle. Germline V lookup: CDR1 MGHRA, CDR2 YSYEKL. Here the CDR3 DNA reads TGCGCCAGCAGCCAAGTTACAGGGAAAGAGACCCAGTACTTC. Translated: CASSQVTGKETQYF.

Details on this clonotype: Since no conserved phenylalanine or tryptophan closes the CDR3, a read error is the likely cause. The rearrangement joins TRBV3-1 to TRBJ2-7, with a weak D call TRBD1 (6 bases). V lost 0 bases and J 2 bases, leaving 14 bases between the germline ends. The CDR3 length is 16 residues. Germline V gene sequence: CDR1 LGHDT, CDR2 YNNKEL (reference sequence). The CDR3 sequence: CASSQDSGGIPYEQYS. For the CDR3, the DNA is TGTGCCAGCAGCCAAGATTCTGGGGGCATACCCTACGAGCAGTACTCC.

CDR3 nucleotide sequence: TGTGCCAGCAGTTACTCGCCGGGGAAGAACACTGAAGCTTTCTTT. It codes for CASSYSPGKNTEAFF. This chain uses TRBV6-2 or TRBV6-3 with TRBJ1-1, with D unresolved. Trimming stripped 0 bases from V and 1 base from J, with 9 bases between. The CDR3 contains 15 residues. CDR1 is MNHEY, CDR2 SVGEGT, per germline.

A note on this clonotype: A read error is possible here, since a much larger clone lies one base away. The chain employs TRBV7-9 and TRBJ1-1, with D hard to call. This CDR3 comprises 13 residues. Germline-derived CDR1 and CDR2 are SEHNR and FQNEAQ (reference sequence). V was clipped by 6 bases and J by 0 bases, with 8 bases between them. The chain's CDR3 is CASSQTMNTEAFF. The DNA of the CDR3 is TGTGCCAGCAGTCAAACAATGAACACTGAAGCTTTCTTT. Full variable domain (rest looked up from reference TRBV7-9 and TRBJ1-1): DTGVSQNPRHKITKRGQNVTFRCDPISEHNRLYWYRQTLGQGPEFLTYFQNEAQLEKSRLLSDRFSAERPKGSFSTLEIQRTEQGDSAMYLCASSQTMNTEAFFGQGTRLTVV.

For this clonotype: This may arise from a read error, as a much more abundant clone is one base away. The J gene is TRBJ2-3, the V gene TRBV9; 9 nucleotides line up with TRBD2. Germline V gene lookup returns CDR1 SGDLS and CDR2 YYNGEE. CDR3 size: 20 residues. V was clipped by 0 bases and J by 0 bases; unmatched bases: 14. CDR3 sequence reads: CASSVGPGTSWRASTDTQYF. The DNA for the CDR3 is TGTGCCAGCAGCGTAGGCCCCGGGACTAGCTGGAGGGCCAGCACAGATACGCAGTATTTT.

A word on this clonotype: The junction differs from germline at one of its ends, possibly a read error. The gene calls are TRBV7-2 and TRBJ2-4; 9 bases are shared with TRBD2. CDR3 size: 20 residues. Germline values: CDR1 SGHTA, CDR2 FQGNSA. The CDR3 nucleotides read TGTGCCAGCAACTTAATCCCGCCGGGACTAGCCGCCCAGACCAAAAACATTCAGTACTTC. Its protein is CASNLIPPGLAAQTKNIQYF.

This clonotype was observed a few times. This chain uses TRBV7-9 with TRBJ2-1; TRBD2 agrees at 9 bases. V lost 1 base, J lost 6 bases, and 4 bases stayed unmatched. The V gene's germline CDR1 is SEHNR and CDR2 FQNEAQ (reference sequence). The CDR3 totals 15 residues. The CDR3 coding sequence is TGTGCCAGCAGCTTAGTGCAGCGGGGGGTCAATGAGCAGTTCTTC. Its protein is CASSLVQRGVNEQFF.

This clonotype was detected ten times or more. The chain links TRBV5-4 to TRBJ1-1; no definite D call. Deletions cut 1 base from V and 5 bases from J, with 9 bases between. The length of the CDR3 is 13 residues. Germline V lookup: CDR1 SGHNT, CDR2 YYREEE (reference sequence). The CDR3 sequence: CASSLWGSTEAFF. The CDR3 DNA sequence: TGTGCCAGCAGCTTGTGGGGAAGTACTGAAGCTTTCTTT.

This clonotype was picked up many times. The chain combines TRBV7-9 with TRBJ1-2; no definite D call. There are 12 residues in the CDR3. Germline assignment: CDR1 SEHNR and CDR2 FQNEAQ (reference sequence). V lost 7 bases to trimming and J lost 2 bases, with 8 bases between them. CDR3 protein: CASTTVNYGYTF. The CDR3 DNA sequence: TGTGCCAGCACAACAGTAAACTATGGCTACACCTTC.

This clonotype was detected ten times or more. The chain is built from TRBV6-6 and TRBJ2-3, with TRBD2 matching 7 bases. The germline V gene has CDR1 MNHNY and CDR2 SVGAGI (reference sequence). Germline trimming cut 5 bases from V and 0 bases from J; bases unmatched to any gene: 2. CDR3 length: 14 amino acids. CDR3 DNA sequence: TGTGCCAGCAGTAATAGCGGGAGCACAGATACGCAGTATTTT. Translation: CASSNSGSTDTQYF.

This chain connects TRBV6-5 to TRBJ2-2; possible D gene TRBD2, 6 bases. Trimming shortened V by 0 bases and J by 8 bases, and 19 bases separated the two germline ends. The germline V gene encodes CDR1 MNHEY and CDR2 SVGAGI. This CDR3 region has 17 residues. DNA for the CDR3: TGTGCCAGCAGTTACTCGGCCGGGACTCCAACCTGGGGGGAGCTGTTTTTT. Its protein product is CASSYSAGTPTWGELFF.

This clonotype was seen just once. Just one base apart from a much larger clone, this may be a read error. V is TRBV4-1 and J is TRBJ2-7, with 7 bases fitting TRBD1. Germline CDR1 and CDR2: MGHRA and YSYEKL. This CDR3 has 15 amino acids. V lost 1 base to trimming and J lost 1 base; unmatched junction nucleotides: 4. In DNA form, the CDR3 reads TGCGCCAGCAGCCAAGTGGAGACAGGGTCCTACGAGCAGTACTTC. Its protein product is CASSQVETGSYEQYF.

There are many counts of this clonotype. This rearrangement joins TRBV4-1 to TRBJ2-3, with no clear D. The CDR3 length is 15 residues. CDR1 is MGHRA and CDR2 is YSYEKL in the germline V gene. The germline V and J ends were trimmed by 4 bases and 2 bases, with 13 bases remaining between them. The DNA of the CDR3 is TGCGCCAGCAGCCCCATTTCAGGAAACACAGATACGCAGTATTTT. It yields the protein CASSPISGNTDTQYF.

Note on this clonotype: This could be a read error, since a much larger clone is one nucleotide away. The rearrangement joins TRBV4-1 to TRBJ2-3, with TRBD1 matching over 8 bases. The V segment lost 1 base and the J segment 4 bases; nucleotides outside the gene matches: 10. Germline V gene lookup returns CDR1 MGHRA and CDR2 YSYEKL. The CDR3 length is 17 residues. The CDR3 sequence is CASSQVATGVSSDTQYF. Here the CDR3 DNA reads TGCGCCAGCAGCCAAGTCGCGACAGGGGTTTCTTCAGATACGCAGTATTTT.

The chain links TRBV9 to TRBJ2-3; D may be TRBD1 (5 bases). The length of the CDR3 is 15 residues. Germline V gene sequence: CDR1 SGDLS, CDR2 YYNGEE. Trimming stripped 0 bases from V and 3 bases from J, with 11 bases between. This CDR3 is CASSVDGAGTDTQYF. The DNA for the CDR3 is TGTGCCAGCAGCGTAGATGGGGCAGGAACAGATACGCAGTATTTT.

This clonotype was detected only a few times. This chain joins TRBV7-9 and TRBJ2-1, with a possible D match to TRBD1 (5 bases). The CDR3 covers 13 residues. The V end lost 5 bases, the J end lost 5 bases, and 10 bases lay between the germline ends. Germline V gives CDR1 SEHNR, CDR2 FQNEAQ (reference sequence). CDR3 nucleotides: TGTGCCAGCAGCCCCCAGGGTAACAATGAGCAGTTCTTC. This gives the protein CASSPQGNNEQFF.

This clonotype occurred a few times. DNA of the CDR3: TGTGCCAGCAGTTTCCCAACTAGCGGAGGGAGCACAGATACGCAGTATTTT. Amino acid sequence: CASSFPTSGGSTDTQYF. The rearrangement uses TRBV28 and TRBJ2-3, with TRBD2 matching over 8 bases. The CDR3 runs 17 residues. V lost 3 bases and J lost 0; bases outside the gene matches: 8. Germline V CDR1 and CDR2: MDHEN, SYDVKM.

This clonotype occurred a few times. V usage is TRBV4-3 and J usage is TRBJ2-7; D unresolved. V shed 1 base and J shed 5 bases, with 15 bases lying between them. The CDR3 is 15 amino acids. Germline V gene data show CDR1 as LGHNA and CDR2 as YSLEER. CDR3 sequence reads: CASSQAEDRSNEQYF. In DNA, the CDR3 is TGCGCCAGCAGCCAAGCCGAGGACCGAAGCAACGAGCAGTACTTC.

This clonotype showed up many times. The J gene is TRBJ1-1, the V gene TRBV19, with 7 bases that match TRBD1. The V gene end was trimmed by 4 bases and the J gene end by 0 bases; junction bases not matched to a gene: 11. The CDR3 is made up of 17 amino acids. Germline values: CDR1 LNHDA, CDR2 SQIVND (reference sequence). The CDR3 loop is CASSRGTAHAMNTEAFF. The CDR3 region has the DNA TGTGCCAGTAGTAGGGGGACAGCGCACGCCATGAACACTGAAGCTTTCTTT.

This clonotype has just a few counts. The chain has TRBV9 and TRBJ2-7; TRBD1 is a possible D gene (6 bases). The CDR3 sequence is 15 residues long. Germline CDR1 reads SGDLS; CDR2 reads YYNGEE. Between the trimmed V and J ends, which lost 3 bases and 0 bases, there was a span of 13 bases. Written as DNA, the CDR3 is TGTGCCAGCAGCGCCGGCACAGGGAGCTCCTACGAGCAGTACTTC. Encoded protein: CASSAGTGSSYEQYF.